Listed below are T cell receptor beta chains from one sample, sequenced in a study of shared clonotypes between healthy human individuals. Some clones are missing from TCRdb's copy, which holds only in-frame ones; the method was immunoSEQ multiplex PCR. The data contain approximately 2.3 million clones, over 85% of them singletons. Sequenced material: naive CD4+ T cells from PBMCs. The receptors stem from a man aged 18 to 30 in good health. Some clones in this sample may be carry-over from other donors' samples. Each CDR3 is given with its conserved first and last residue. A D gene is named only where the DNA matches it firmly. Part of the rows lack a size; the others show once, few, many or a class for expanded clones.

- | TRBJ2-5 | TRBD2 | TRBV5-1 | TGCGCCAGCAGCTCGGGTGATAGCGGGATGAGTGAGACCCAGTACTTC | CASSSGDSGMSETQYF
- | TRBJ2-7 | TRBD2 | TRBV30 | TGTGCCTGGAGTGCGGAGGGAGGGGCTGAGCAGTACTTC | CAWSAEGGAEQYF
- | TRBJ2-3 | - | TRBV7-9 | TGTGCCAGCAGCCGACCTGGGGGGTTGACAGATACGCAGTATTTT | CASSRPGGLTDTQYF
- | TRBJ2-1 | TRBD2 | TRBV18 | TGTGCCAGCTCACCGGCGGGAGGGCGTCATGAGCAGTTCTTC | CASSPAGGRHEQFF
- | TRBJ2-1 | TRBD2 | TRBV7-9 | TGTGCCAGCAGCTTAGTAGCGACTAGCGGGGCACCCTACAATGAGCAGTTCTTC | CASSLVATSGAPYNEQFF
- | TRBJ2-2 | - | TRBV4-1 | TGCGCCAGCAGCCACCCCCTACGGTCCGGGGAGCTGTTTTTT | CASSHPLRSGELFF
- | TRBJ1-4 | - | TRBV9 | TGTGCCAGCAGCGTAGCGCCCGGGGCCGAAAAACTGTTTTTT | CASSVAPGAEKLFF
- | TRBJ1-3 | - | TRBV30 | TGTGCCTGGATGGGCGGCGGGTACACCATATATTTT | CAWMGGGYTIYF
- | TRBJ2-1 | TRBD1 | TRBV5-6 | TGTGCCAGCAGCTTGTACACGAGGGGGCGAATCTCCTACAATGAGCAGTTCTTC | CASSLYTRGRISYNEQFF
- | TRBJ2-5 | TRBD2 | TRBV5-1 | TGCGCCAGCGGTACTAGCGGGAGTAGGTTGGAGACCCAGTACTTC | CASGTSGSRLETQYF
- | TRBJ2-7 | - | TRBV5-1 | TGCGCCAGCAGCTTGGAAGGACAGACCTACGAGCAGTACTTC | CASSLEGQTYEQYF
- | TRBJ2-1 | TRBD1 | TRBV7-2 | TGTGCCAGCAGCCGTCCGGGACAGGGGAACAATGAGCAGTTCTTC | CASSRPGQGNNEQFF
- | TRBJ1-5 | TRBD1 | TRBV7-2 | TGTGCCAGCAGCAAAGAGACAGGGCGGCCCCAGCATTTT | CASSKETGRPQHF
once | TRBJ1-4 | - | TRBV5-4 | TGTGCCAGCAGCTTGGACGTGGGGAGAGGAGAAAAACTGTTTTTT | CASSLDVGRGEKLFF
- | TRBJ2-1 | TRBD2 | TRBV7-3 | TGTGCCAGCAGCTTTTCTGGGACTAGCGATTACAATGAGCAGTTCTTC | CASSFSGTSDYNEQFF
- | TRBJ2-7 | - | TRBV5-1 | TGCGCCAGCAGCTTGCTGCCGGGGGCAAGGGAGCAGTACTTC | CASSLLPGAREQYF
once | TRBJ2-6 | - | TRBV15 | TGTGCCACCAGCAGATCAAGGGCTGGGGCCAACGTCCTGACTTTC | CATSRSRAGANVLTF
- | TRBJ1-2 | TRBD1 | TRBV9 | TGTGCCAGCAGCTCGACAGGGGTCTATGGCTACACCTTC | CASSSTGVYGYTF
- | TRBJ2-7 | TRBD2 | TRBV5-1 | TGCGCCAGCAGCTTGGCCTGGGGACTAGCGGGAGTCGACGAGCAGTACTTC | CASSLAWGLAGVDEQYF
- | TRBJ1-2 | - | TRBV28 | TGTGCCAGCAGTTTTCTATATGGCTACACCTTC | CASSFLYGYTF
- | TRBJ2-5 | - | TRBV5-4 | TGTGCCAGCAGCTTGGTGGGGGTAGAGACCCAGTACTTC | CASSLVGVETQYF
- | TRBJ2-7 | - | TRBV7-2 | TGTGCCAGCAGCTTGAGTTTCAGGGAGCAGTACTTC | CASSLSFREQYF
- | TRBJ2-7 | TRBD2 | TRBV4-1 | TGCGCCAGCAGTCGTGAGCGGGAGGGCCGGTACGAGCAGTACTTC | CASSREREGRYEQYF
few | TRBJ1-2 | - | TRBV28 | TGTGCCAGCAGTTCTCCGGGACTGCGACGGGGCTACACCTTC | CASSSPGLRRGYTF
- | TRBJ2-6 | TRBD1 | TRBV7-9 | TGTGCCAGCAGTCCGGGACAGGGCAACTCTGGGGCCAACGTCCTGACTTTC | CASSPGQGNSGANVLTF
- | TRBJ1-4 | TRBD1 | TRBV2 | TGTGCCAGCAGCGAGACAGGGCTGTATGAAAAACTGTTTTTT | CASSETGLYEKLFF
- | TRBJ1-1 | - | TRBV6-4 | TGTGCCAGCCAGACAGGAACGAACACTGAAGCTTTCTTT | CASQTGTNTEAFF
- | TRBJ2-1 | - | TRBV9 | TGTGCCAGCAGCGCAGTCCGTAGAAGAGCTCGCGATGAGCAGTTCTTC | CASSAVRRRARDEQFF
- | TRBJ2-5 | TRBD1 | TRBV5-1 | TGCGCCAGCAGCTTGGACAGGGGGCCGCAAGAGACCCAGTACTTC | CASSLDRGPQETQYF
once | TRBJ2-5 | TRBD2 | TRBV5-4 | TGTGCCAGCAGCTTGAGACTAGCGGGAGGTGAGACCCAGTACTTC | CASSLRLAGGETQYF
- | TRBJ1-5 | - | TRBV28 | TGTGCCAGCAGTTTACGGGGGGCGGCTATGTCCCAGCATTTT | CASSLRGAAMSQHF
- | TRBJ2-5 | TRBD2 | TRBV6-5 | TGTGCCAGCAGTTCCTCATTAGCGGGAGCCCAAGAGACCCAGTACTTC | CASSSSLAGAQETQYF
- | TRBJ1-1 | - | TRBV2 | TGTGCCAGCAGGGATATGGGAGAGTGGACTGAAGCTTTCTTT | CASRDMGEWTEAFF
- | TRBJ1-3 | TRBD1 | TRBV28 | TGTGCCAGCAGTTTACCAACGGACAGGTCTGGAAACACCATATATTTT | CASSLPTDRSGNTIYF
once | TRBJ2-5 | - | TRBV27 | TGTGCCAGCAGTTTCAGGGCTCAAGAGACCCAGTACTTC | CASSFRAQETQYF
- | TRBJ2-5 | - | TRBV7-9 | TGTGCCAGCAGCTCAGACGGGAGTATCCAGTACTTC | CASSSDGSIQYF
- | TRBJ2-1 | TRBD2 | TRBV29-1 | TGCAGCGGCCGACTAGCGGGGGCTTACAATGAGCAGTTCTTC | CSGRLAGAYNEQFF
- | TRBJ1-1 | - | TRBV5-1 | TGCGCCAGCAGCGAGGGGGTCCCGAACACTGAAGCTTTCTTT | CASSEGVPNTEAFF
- | TRBJ2-7 | TRBD1 | TRBV4-1 | TGCGCCAGCAGCCAAGGGCCGGGACAGGGGAACTACGAGCAGTACTTC | CASSQGPGQGNYEQYF
- | TRBJ2-2 | - | TRBV27 | TGTGCCAGCAGCCCTAGGGGGGGCGCGGTAACCGGGGAGCTGTTTTTT | CASSPRGGAVTGELFF
- | TRBJ2-7 | - | TRBV20-1 | TGCAGTGCGGACTTAGGCTACGAGCAGTACTTC | CSADLGYEQYF
- | TRBJ1-1 | TRBD1 | TRBV10-2 | TGCGCCAGCAGCGCAGACAGGGGGCGAACCTTT | CASSADRGRTF
few | TRBJ2-7 | - | TRBV7-8 | TGTGCCAGCAGCTCCCGTCCGAGTGGGGAGCAGTACTTC | CASSSRPSGEQYF
once | TRBJ2-7 | - | TRBV5-4 | TGTGCCAGCAGCTTGGGACTCCTGGATGTGAGGGAGCAGTACTTC | CASSLGLLDVREQYF
- | TRBJ2-7 | TRBD2 | TRBV5-1 | TGCGCCAGCAGCGGCGGTACTAGCGGGAGCTACGAGCAGTACTTC | CASSGGTSGSYEQYF
- | TRBJ1-2 | TRBD1 | TRBV6-5 | TGTGCCAGCAAAGGGGGCCCTATTGCCAACTATGGCTACACCTTC | CASKGGPIANYGYTF
- | TRBJ2-7 | TRBD1 | TRBV4-2 | TGTGCCAGCAGCCGGGACAGGAGCTACGAGCAGTACTTC | CASSRDRSYEQYF